This entry features one T cell receptor (beta chain) sequence. Within the sample, other DNA sequences also encode this same CDR3. This sample was included in a study of blood T cell repertoires in COVID-19. Study summary: PBMCs, B-cell-depleted T cells, or T cells provided the cDNA or gDNA that made up the material.

TCRdb keeps only in-frame clones here, not all; method: immunoSEQ multiplex PCR. The data show a few hundred thousand clones, with roughly 84% seen just once and about 3% held by the top ten. Participants had their cohort set by participant-reported clinical history. Recovered Cohort 3 donors showed two negative PCRs, clearance, or symptom resolution. Germline values: CDR1 ENHRY, CDR2 SYGVKD. Trimming left V 4 bases short and J 0 bases short, with 7 bases between. The CDR3 has 13 residues. The chain recombines TRBV10-3 with TRBJ2-7; D unresolved. This clonotype was sampled from a woman aged 25-40 years who had recovered from COVID-19. The sequencing input was PBMCs or T cells enriched from blood (not recorded which). The CDR3 reads CAISGGSSYEQYF. CDR3 DNA: TGTGCCATCAGTGGAGGAAGCTCCTACGAGCAGTACTTC.